The clone carrying this T cell receptor (beta chain) was detected once. The study ran its PCR with 60 Vbeta and 13 Jbeta primers. Profiled with immunoSEQ multiplex PCR; TCRdb holds only in-frame clones, not every one. The table shows 100,000 to 150,000 clones, with 70% to 75% occurring only once. V lost 3 bases, J lost 0 bases, and 5 bases lay in between. CDR1 and CDR2 from the germline V gene are WNHNN and SYGVQD (reference sequence). This CDR3 is built from 13 residues. This specimen comes from a study of cytomegalovirus exposure and HLA in healthy donors. The rearrangement joins TRBV10-1 to TRBJ1-1, with D uncertain. This receptor was obtained from a woman in her 40s in good health and CMV-seronegative. The sample taken for sequencing was PBMCs. CDR3 sequence reads: CASSDTVNTEAFF. The CDR3 DNA is TGCGCCAGCAGTGATACGGTGAACACTGAAGCTTTCTTT.